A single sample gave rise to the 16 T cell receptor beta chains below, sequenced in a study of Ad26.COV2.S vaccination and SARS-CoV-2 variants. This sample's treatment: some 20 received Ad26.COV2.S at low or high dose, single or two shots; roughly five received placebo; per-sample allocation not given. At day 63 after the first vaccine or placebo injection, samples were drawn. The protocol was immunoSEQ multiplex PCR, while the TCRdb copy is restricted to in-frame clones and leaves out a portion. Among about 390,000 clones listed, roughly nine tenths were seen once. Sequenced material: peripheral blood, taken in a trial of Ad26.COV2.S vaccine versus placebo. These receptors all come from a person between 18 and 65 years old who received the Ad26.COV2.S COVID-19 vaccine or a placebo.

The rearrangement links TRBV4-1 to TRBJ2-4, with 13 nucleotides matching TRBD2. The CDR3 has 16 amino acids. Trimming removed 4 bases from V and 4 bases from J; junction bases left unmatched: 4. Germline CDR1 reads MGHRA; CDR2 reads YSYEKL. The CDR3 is CASSPLGLAGKNIQYF. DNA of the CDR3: TGCGCCAGCAGCCCTCTGGGACTAGCGGGGAAAAACATTCAGTACTTC.

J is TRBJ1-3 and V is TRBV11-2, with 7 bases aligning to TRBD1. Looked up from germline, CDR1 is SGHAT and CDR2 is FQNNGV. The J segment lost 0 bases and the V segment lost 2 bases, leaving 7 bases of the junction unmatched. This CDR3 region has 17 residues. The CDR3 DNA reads TGTGCCAGCAGCTTATTTTGGGGGGACAGCTCTGGAAACACCATATATTTT. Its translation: CASSLFWGDSSGNTIYF.

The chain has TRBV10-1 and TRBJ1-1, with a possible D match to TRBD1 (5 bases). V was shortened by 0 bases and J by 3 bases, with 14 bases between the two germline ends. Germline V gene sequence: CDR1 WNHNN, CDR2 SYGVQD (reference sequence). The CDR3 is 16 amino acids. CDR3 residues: CASSESGDLGDTEAFF. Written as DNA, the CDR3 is TGCGCCAGCAGTGAGTCGGGAGACTTAGGGGACACTGAAGCTTTCTTT.

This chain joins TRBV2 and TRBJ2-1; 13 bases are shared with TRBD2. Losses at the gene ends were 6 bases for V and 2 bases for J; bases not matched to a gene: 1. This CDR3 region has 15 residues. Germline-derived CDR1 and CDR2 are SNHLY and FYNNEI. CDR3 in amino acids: CASRGTSGAYNEQFF. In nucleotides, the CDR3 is TGTGCCAGCAGAGGGACTAGCGGGGCCTACAATGAGCAGTTCTTC.

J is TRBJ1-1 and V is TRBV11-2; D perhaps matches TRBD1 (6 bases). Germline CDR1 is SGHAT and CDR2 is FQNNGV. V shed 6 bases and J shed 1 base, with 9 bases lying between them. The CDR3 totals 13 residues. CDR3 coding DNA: TGTGCCAGCAGTCTACAGGGGAACACTGAAGCTTTCTTT. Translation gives CASSLQGNTEAFF. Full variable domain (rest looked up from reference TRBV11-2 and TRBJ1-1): EAGVAQSPRYKIIEKRQSVAFWCNPISGHATLYWYQQILGQGPKLLIQFQNNGVVDDSQLPKDRFSAERLKGVDSTLKIQPAKLEDSAVYLCASSLQGNTEAFFGQGTRLTVV.

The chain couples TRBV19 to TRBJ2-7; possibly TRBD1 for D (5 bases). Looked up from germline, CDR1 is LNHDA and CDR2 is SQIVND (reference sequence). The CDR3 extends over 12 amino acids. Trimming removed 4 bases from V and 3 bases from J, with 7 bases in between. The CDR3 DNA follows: TGTGCCAGTAGTACAAGGGGCTACGAGCAGTACTTC. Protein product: CASSTRGYEQYF.

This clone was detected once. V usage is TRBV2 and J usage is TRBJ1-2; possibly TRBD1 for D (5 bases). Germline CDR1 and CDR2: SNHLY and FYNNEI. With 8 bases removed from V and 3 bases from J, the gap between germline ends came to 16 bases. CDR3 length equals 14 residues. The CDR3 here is CASEGAEIYYGYTF. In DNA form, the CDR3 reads TGTGCCAGCGAAGGGGCAGAGATATACTATGGCTACACCTTC. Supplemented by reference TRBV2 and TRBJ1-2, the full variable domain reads EPEVTQTPSHQVTQMGQEVILRCVPISNHLYFYWYRQILGQKVEFLVSFYNNEISEKSEIFDDQFSVERPDGSNFTLKIRSTKLEDSAMYFCASEGAEIYYGYTFGSGTRLTVV.

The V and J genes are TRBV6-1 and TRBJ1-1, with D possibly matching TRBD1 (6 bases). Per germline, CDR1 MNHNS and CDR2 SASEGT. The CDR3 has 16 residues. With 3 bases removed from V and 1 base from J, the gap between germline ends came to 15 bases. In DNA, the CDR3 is TGTGCCAGCAGTGAGGTAGGGGGGACACCGAACACTGAAGCTTTCTTT. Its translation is CASSEVGGTPNTEAFF.

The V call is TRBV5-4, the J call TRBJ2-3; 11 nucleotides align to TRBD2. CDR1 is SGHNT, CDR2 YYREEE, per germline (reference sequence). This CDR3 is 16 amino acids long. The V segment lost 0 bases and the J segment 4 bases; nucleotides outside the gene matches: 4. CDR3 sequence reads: CASSLGTSGGSDTQYF. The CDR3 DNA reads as TGTGCCAGCAGCTTGGGTACTAGCGGGGGTTCAGATACGCAGTATTTT.

In DNA, the CDR3 is TGTGCCAGCAGCTCGACTAACGTTCCGACCGGGGAGCTGTTTTTT. It yields the protein CASSSTNVPTGELFF. V usage is TRBV11-1 and J usage is TRBJ2-2; a weak D match, TRBD2 (5 bases). Germline CDR1 is SGHAT and CDR2 is FQDESV (reference sequence). The CDR3 covers 15 residues. V gave up 4 bases and J gave up 5 bases, with 14 bases separating them. The full variable domain, rest sourced from reference TRBV11-1 and TRBJ2-2, is EAEVAQSPRYKITEKSQAVAFWCDPISGHATLYWYRQILGQGPELLVQFQDESVVDDSQLPKDRFSAERLKGVDSTLKIQPAELGDSAMYLCASSSTNVPTGELFFGEGSRLTVL.

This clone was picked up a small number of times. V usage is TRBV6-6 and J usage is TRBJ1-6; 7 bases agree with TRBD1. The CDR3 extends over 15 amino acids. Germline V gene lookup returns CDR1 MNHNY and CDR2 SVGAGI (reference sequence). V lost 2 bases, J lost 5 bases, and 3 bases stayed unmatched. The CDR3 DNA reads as TGTGCCAGCAGTTACGCCGGACAGGATAATTCACCCCTCCACTTT. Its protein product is CASSYAGQDNSPLHF.

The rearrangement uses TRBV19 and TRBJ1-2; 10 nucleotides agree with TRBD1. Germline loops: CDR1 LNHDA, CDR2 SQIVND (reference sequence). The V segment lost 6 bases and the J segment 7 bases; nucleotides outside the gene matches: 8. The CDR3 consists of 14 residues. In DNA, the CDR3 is TGTGCCAGTAGCCAGACAGGGGGCGCTTTTGGCTACACCTTC. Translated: CASSQTGGAFGYTF.

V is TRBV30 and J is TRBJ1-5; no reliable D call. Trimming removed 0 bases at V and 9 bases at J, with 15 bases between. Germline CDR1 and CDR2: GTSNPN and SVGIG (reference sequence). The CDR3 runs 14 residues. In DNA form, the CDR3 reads TGTGCCTGGAGTGTAGGTGGTGAGGGAACGCCCCAGCATTTT. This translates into CAWSVGGEGTPQHF.

In DNA form, the CDR3 reads TGTGCCAGCAGTCCCGGACATTATGGCTACACCTTC. Its translation: CASSPGHYGYTF. V is TRBV6-5 and J is TRBJ1-2, with a tentative D call TRBD1 (5 bases). V dropped 5 bases and J dropped 5 bases, with 9 bases sitting between them. Looked up from germline, CDR1 is MNHEY and CDR2 is SVGAGI. CDR3 size: 12 residues.

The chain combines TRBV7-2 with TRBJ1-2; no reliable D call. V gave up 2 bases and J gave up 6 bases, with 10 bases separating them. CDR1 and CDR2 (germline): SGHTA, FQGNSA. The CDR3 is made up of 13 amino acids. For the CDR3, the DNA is TGTGCCAGCAGCTTAACGAGTTGGGATGGCTACACCTTC. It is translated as CASSLTSWDGYTF.

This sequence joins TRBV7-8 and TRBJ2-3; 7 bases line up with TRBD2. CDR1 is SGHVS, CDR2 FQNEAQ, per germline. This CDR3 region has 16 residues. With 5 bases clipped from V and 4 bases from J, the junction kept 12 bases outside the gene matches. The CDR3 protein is CASSDRWGSGADTQYF. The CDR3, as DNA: TGTGCCAGCAGCGATCGGTGGGGAAGCGGGGCAGATACGCAGTATTTT.